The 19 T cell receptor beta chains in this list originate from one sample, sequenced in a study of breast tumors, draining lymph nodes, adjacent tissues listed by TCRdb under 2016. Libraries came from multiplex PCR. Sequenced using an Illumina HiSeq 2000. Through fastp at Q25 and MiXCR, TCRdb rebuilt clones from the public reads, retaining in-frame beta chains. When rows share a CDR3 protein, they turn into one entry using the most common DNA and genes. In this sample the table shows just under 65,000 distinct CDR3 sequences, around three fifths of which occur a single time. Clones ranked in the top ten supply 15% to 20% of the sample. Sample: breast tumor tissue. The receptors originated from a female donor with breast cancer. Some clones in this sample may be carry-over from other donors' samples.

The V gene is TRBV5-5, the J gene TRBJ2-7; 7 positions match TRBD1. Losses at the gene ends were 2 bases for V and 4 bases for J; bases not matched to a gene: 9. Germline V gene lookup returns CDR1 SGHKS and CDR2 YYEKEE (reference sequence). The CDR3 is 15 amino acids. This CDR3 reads CASSLGQAGLYEQYF. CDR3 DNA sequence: TGTGCCAGCAGCTTAGGACAGGCCGGCCTTTACGAGCAGTACTTC.

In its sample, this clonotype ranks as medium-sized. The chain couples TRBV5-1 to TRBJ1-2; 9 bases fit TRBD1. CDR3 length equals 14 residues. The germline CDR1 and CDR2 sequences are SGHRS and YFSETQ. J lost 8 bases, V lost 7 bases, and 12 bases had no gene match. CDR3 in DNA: TGCGCCAGCGGTAACGGGACAGGGCGGAAGGGCTACACCTTC. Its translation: CASGNGTGRKGYTF.

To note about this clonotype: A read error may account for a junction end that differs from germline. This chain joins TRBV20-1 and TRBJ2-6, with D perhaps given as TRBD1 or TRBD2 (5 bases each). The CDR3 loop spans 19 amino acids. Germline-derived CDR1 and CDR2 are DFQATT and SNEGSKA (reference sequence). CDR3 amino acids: CSAAPGSYERYFGADVLTF. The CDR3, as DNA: TGCAGTGCTGCCCCGGGCAGCTACGAGCGGTACTTCGGGGCCGACGTCCTGACTTTC.

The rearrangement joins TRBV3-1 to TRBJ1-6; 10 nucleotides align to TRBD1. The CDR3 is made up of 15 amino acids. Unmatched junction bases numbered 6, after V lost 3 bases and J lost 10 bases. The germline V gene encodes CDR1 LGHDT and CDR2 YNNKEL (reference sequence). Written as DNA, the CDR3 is TGTGCCAGCAGCCAGGCCGGGACAGGGGTATCACCCCTCCACTTT. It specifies CASSQAGTGVSPLHF.

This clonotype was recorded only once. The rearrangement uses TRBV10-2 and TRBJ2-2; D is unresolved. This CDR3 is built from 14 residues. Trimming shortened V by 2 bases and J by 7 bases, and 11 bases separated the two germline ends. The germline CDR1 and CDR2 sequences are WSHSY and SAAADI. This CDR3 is CASSERWTYGELFF. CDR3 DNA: TGCGCCAGCAGTGAGAGGTGGACCTACGGGGAGCTGTTTTTT.

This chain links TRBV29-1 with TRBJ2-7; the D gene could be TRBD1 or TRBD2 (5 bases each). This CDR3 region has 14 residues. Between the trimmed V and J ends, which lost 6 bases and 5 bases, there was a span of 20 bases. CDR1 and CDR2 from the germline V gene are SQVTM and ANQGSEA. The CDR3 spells CSVQERGVLNEQYF. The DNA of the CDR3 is TGCAGCGTACAGGAGAGAGGGGTCCTTAACGAGCAGTACTTC.

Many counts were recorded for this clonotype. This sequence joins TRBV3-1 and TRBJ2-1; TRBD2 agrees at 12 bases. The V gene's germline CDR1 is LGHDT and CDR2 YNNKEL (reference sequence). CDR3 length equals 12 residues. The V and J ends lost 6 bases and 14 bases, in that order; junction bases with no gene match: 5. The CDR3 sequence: CASRQPSGREFF. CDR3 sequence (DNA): TGTGCCAGCAGGCAGCCTAGCGGGAGGGAGTTCTTC.

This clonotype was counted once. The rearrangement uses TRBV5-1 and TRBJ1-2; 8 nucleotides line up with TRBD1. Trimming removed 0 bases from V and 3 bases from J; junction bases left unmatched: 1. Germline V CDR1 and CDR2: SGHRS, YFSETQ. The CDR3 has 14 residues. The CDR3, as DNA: TGCGCCAGCAGCTTGGGGACAGGGCACTATGGCTACACCTTC. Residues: CASSLGTGHYGYTF.

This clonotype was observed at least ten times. CDR3 DNA sequence: TGTGCCAGCAGCCAGAACGGGGCGAGCCTCGTTTACGAGCAGTACTTC. Protein: CASSQNGASLVYEQYF. The J gene is TRBJ2-7, the V gene TRBV28; TRBD1 or TRBD2 may be the D gene (5 bases each). The V end lost 6 bases, the J end lost 4 bases, and 22 bases lay between the germline ends. The germline CDR1 and CDR2 sequences are MDHEN and SYDVKM. The CDR3 is made up of 16 amino acids.

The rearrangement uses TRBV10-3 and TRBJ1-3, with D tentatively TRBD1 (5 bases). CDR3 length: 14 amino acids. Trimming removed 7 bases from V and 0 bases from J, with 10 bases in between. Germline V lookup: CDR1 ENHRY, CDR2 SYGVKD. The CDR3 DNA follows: TGTGCCATCAAGGACACCACCTCTGGAAACACCATATATTTT. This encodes CAIKDTTSGNTIYF.

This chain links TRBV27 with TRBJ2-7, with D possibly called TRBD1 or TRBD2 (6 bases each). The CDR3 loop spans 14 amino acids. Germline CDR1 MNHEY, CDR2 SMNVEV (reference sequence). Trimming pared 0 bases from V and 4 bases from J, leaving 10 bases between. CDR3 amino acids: CASSLSEGGYEQYF. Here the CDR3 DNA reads TGTGCCAGCAGTTTATCCGAGGGGGGATACGAGCAGTACTTC.

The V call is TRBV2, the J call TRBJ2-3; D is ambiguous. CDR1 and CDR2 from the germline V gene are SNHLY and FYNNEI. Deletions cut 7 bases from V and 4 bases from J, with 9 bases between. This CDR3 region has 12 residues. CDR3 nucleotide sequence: TGTGCCAGCACCTGGACCGCAGATACGCAGTATTTT. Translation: CASTWTADTQYF.

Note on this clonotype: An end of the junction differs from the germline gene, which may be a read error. CDR3 in DNA: TGTGCCAGCAGCTTTGCTGCGGGGGGCTCCTACGAGCAGTACTTT. The encoded protein is CASSFAAGGSYEQYF. This chain connects TRBV11-2 to TRBJ2-7, with 8 bases identical to TRBD2. Germline CDR1 is SGHAT and CDR2 is FQNNGV. This CDR3 comprises 15 residues.

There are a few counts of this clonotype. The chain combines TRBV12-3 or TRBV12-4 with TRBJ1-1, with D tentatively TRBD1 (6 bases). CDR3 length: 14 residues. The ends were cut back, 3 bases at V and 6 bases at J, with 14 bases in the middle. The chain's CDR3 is CASSLRGEFSEAFF. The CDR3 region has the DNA TGTGCCAGCAGTTTGAGGGGGGAATTCTCTGAAGCTTTCTTT.

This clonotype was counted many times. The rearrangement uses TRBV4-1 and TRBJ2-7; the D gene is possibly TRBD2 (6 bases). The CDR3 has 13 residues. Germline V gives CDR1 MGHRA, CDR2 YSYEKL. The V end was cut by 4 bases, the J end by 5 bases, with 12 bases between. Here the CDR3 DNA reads TGCGCCAGCAGCCGACCCGGCGGGAACGAGCAGTACTTC. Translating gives CASSRPGGNEQYF.

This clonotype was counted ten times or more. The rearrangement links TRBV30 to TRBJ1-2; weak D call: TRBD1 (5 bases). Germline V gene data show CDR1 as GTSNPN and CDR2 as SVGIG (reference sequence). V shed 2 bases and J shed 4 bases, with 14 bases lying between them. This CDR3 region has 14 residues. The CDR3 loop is CAWSRDGRAYGYTF. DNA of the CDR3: TGTGCCTGGAGTCGGGACGGACGTGCCTATGGCTACACCTTC.

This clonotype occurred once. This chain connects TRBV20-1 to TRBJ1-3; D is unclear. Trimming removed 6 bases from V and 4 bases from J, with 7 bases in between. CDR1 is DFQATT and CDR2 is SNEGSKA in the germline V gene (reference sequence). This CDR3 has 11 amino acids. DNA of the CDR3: TGCAGTGCCCAGGCCGGAAACACCATATATTTT. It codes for CSAQAGNTIYF.

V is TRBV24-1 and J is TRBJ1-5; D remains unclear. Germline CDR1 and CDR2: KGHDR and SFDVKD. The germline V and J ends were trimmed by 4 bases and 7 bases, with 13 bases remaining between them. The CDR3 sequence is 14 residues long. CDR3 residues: CATSEQTTEQPQHF. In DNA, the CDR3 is TGTGCCACCAGTGAGCAGACTACTGAGCAGCCCCAGCATTTT.

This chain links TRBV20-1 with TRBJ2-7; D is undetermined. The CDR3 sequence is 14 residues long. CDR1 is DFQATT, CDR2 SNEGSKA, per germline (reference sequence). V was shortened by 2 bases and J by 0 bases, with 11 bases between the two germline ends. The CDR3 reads CSARYRRPSYEQYF. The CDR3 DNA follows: TGCAGTGCTAGATACCGGCGTCCCTCCTACGAGCAGTACTTC.